A single sample gave rise to the 18 T cell receptor beta chains below, sequenced in a study of cytomegalovirus exposure and HLA in healthy donors. Only in-frame clones appear in the TCRdb table, and some are missing; sequencing was by immunoSEQ multiplex PCR. The sample lists some 170,000 clones, around 82% occurring once. Sequenced: PBMCs. These receptors were taken from a young man in good health and CMV-seropositive.

The chain combines TRBV27 with TRBJ2-5, with 12 bases fitting TRBD2. CDR1 and CDR2 from the germline V gene are MNHEY and SMNVEV (reference sequence). V was clipped by 5 bases and J by 2 bases; unmatched bases: 9. The CDR3 has 17 amino acids. In DNA, the CDR3 is TGTGCCAGCAGTCCACGGACTAGCGGGGATTCTCAAGAGACCCAGTACTTC. It translates to CASSPRTSGDSQETQYF.

V is TRBV27 and J is TRBJ1-1; no clear D. This CDR3 has 13 residues. Trimming took off 8 bases at V and 5 bases at J, with 15 bases between the two ends. Germline V gives CDR1 MNHEY, CDR2 SMNVEV (reference sequence). CDR3 bases: TGTGCCAGCGCCCCTGAGGAGGGAACTGAAGCTTTCTTT. Translated: CASAPEEGTEAFF.

The CDR3 region is CASSLRTGRADTQYF. The CDR3 nucleotides are TGTGCCAGCAGCTTAAGGACAGGGAGGGCAGATACGCAGTATTTT. The J gene is TRBJ2-3, the V gene TRBV7-2; maybe TRBD1 (8 bases). This CDR3 has 15 residues. Between the trimmed V and J ends, which lost 2 bases and 4 bases, there was a span of 13 bases. Germline values: CDR1 SGHTA, CDR2 FQGNSA. The full variable domain, completed using reference TRBV7-2 and TRBJ2-3, is GAGVSQSPSNKVTEKGKDVELRCDPISGHTALYWYRQSLGQGLEFLIYFQGNSAPDKSGLPSDRFSAERTGGSVSTLTIQRTQQEDSAVYLCASSLRTGRADTQYFGPGTRLTVL.

The chain couples TRBV29-1 to TRBJ2-7, with 9 bases fitting TRBD1. Germline CDR1 is SQVTM and CDR2 is ANQGSEA. The CDR3 is made up of 13 amino acids. Trimming at V came to 4 bases and at J to 3 bases, leaving 4 bases not matched to a gene. The CDR3 here is CSVGGQGDYEQYF. The CDR3 DNA is TGCAGCGTTGGGGGACAGGGAGACTACGAGCAGTACTTC.

The chain is built from TRBV6-6 and TRBJ1-2, with 11 bases aligning to TRBD1. V was clipped by 8 bases and J by 2 bases; unmatched bases: 7. The germline gives CDR1 MNHNY, CDR2 SVGAGI (reference sequence). The CDR3 sequence is 15 residues long. CDR3 residues: CASAMGQGGNYGYTF. CDR3 DNA: TGTGCCAGCGCGATGGGACAGGGGGGAAACTATGGCTACACCTTC.

The gene calls are TRBV6-4 and TRBJ2-3; TRBD2 is a possible D gene (6 bases). The CDR3 covers 14 residues. CDR1 and CDR2 from the germline V gene are MRHNA and SNTAGT. The germline V and J ends were trimmed by 10 bases and 1 base, with 15 bases remaining between them. CDR3 sequence: CATRPGGGTDTQYF. In DNA form, the CDR3 reads TGTGCCACCCGGCCCGGGGGTGGCACAGATACGCAGTATTTT.

This rearrangement joins TRBV27 to TRBJ2-7; the match to TRBD1 covers 9 bases. With 2 bases clipped from V and 3 bases from J, the junction kept 11 bases outside the gene matches. The CDR3 spans 17 residues. Per germline, CDR1 MNHEY and CDR2 SMNVEV (reference sequence). The CDR3 coding sequence is TGTGCCAGCAGTTTAATTGGGTCGCGGGACAGGGTCTACGAGCAGTACTTC. Protein product: CASSLIGSRDRVYEQYF.

The rearrangement links TRBV18 to TRBJ2-1; 11 bases fit TRBD2. The trim removed 5 bases at V and 5 bases at J, leaving 5 bases unmatched. Germline-derived CDR1 and CDR2 are KGHSH and LQKENI. The CDR3 loop spans 15 amino acids. This chain's CDR3 is CASSSGLAANNEQFF. The DNA for the CDR3 is TGTGCCAGCTCATCGGGACTAGCGGCGAACAATGAGCAGTTCTTC.

The chain employs TRBV5-1 and TRBJ2-2; TRBD2 agrees at 10 bases. The CDR3 is 17 residues long. The V segment lost 5 bases and the J segment 2 bases; nucleotides outside the gene matches: 9. Looked up from germline, CDR1 is SGHRS and CDR2 is YFSETQ. Here the CDR3 reads CASSPRTSGLNTGELFF. In DNA, the CDR3 is TGCGCCAGCAGTCCTCGGACTAGCGGACTAAACACCGGGGAGCTGTTTTTT.

V gene TRBV7-9 combines with J gene TRBJ2-1; the match to TRBD1 covers 8 bases. The trim removed 0 bases at V and 9 bases at J, leaving 4 bases unmatched. Germline V gives CDR1 SEHNR, CDR2 FQNEAQ (reference sequence). CDR3 size: 14 residues. The CDR3, as DNA: TGTGCCAGCAGCTTAGCGCTGCAGGGGGCTGAGCAGTTCTTC. This translates into CASSLALQGAEQFF. The complete variable domain, with remaining parts taken from reference TRBV7-9 and TRBJ2-1, reads DTGVSQNPRHKITKRGQNVTFRCDPISEHNRLYWYRQTLGQGPEFLTYFQNEAQLEKSRLLSDRFSAERPKGSFSTLEIQRTEQGDSAMYLCASSLALQGAEQFFGPGTRLTVL.

The chain joins TRBV27 to TRBJ1-5; D perhaps matches TRBD1 (6 bases). The CDR3 has 15 amino acids. Germline V gene sequence: CDR1 MNHEY, CDR2 SMNVEV (reference sequence). V dropped 5 bases and J dropped 3 bases, with 14 bases sitting between them. This CDR3 is CASSGWTALNQPQHF. The CDR3 DNA reads TGTGCCAGCAGTGGATGGACAGCGCTCAATCAGCCCCAGCATTTT.

This clone was counted a single time. The rearrangement joins TRBV4-3 to TRBJ2-7; TRBD2 matches at 10 bases. Germline V CDR1 and CDR2: LGHNA, YSLEER. J was trimmed by 9 bases and V by 0 bases; bases with no gene match: 14. This CDR3 spans 17 amino acids. The chain's CDR3 is CASSQEVTSGARGWQYF. The CDR3 region has the DNA TGCGCCAGCAGCCAAGAAGTCACTAGCGGGGCCCGGGGGTGGCAGTACTTC.

The chain employs TRBV7-2 and TRBJ2-5; the match to TRBD2 covers 9 bases. Germline assignment: CDR1 SGHTA and CDR2 FQGNSA. The V and J ends lost 5 bases and 5 bases, in that order; junction bases with no gene match: 12. CDR3 length: 16 amino acids. CDR3 coding DNA: TGTGCCAGCAGCACACAAGCGGGGGGTAAAGGGGAGACCCAGTACTTC. This codes for CASSTQAGGKGETQYF. The full variable domain, rest sourced from reference TRBV7-2 and TRBJ2-5, is GAGVSQSPSNKVTEKGKDVELRCDPISGHTALYWYRQSLGQGLEFLIYFQGNSAPDKSGLPSDRFSAERTGGSVSTLTIQRTQQEDSAVYLCASSTQAGGKGETQYFGPGTRLLVL.

V gene TRBV5-1 combines with J gene TRBJ2-5; TRBD2 matches at 8 bases. There are 15 residues in the CDR3. The germline CDR1 and CDR2 sequences are SGHRS and YFSETQ. Germline trimming cut 0 bases from V and 2 bases from J; bases unmatched to any gene: 3. CDR3: CASSLAGLVQETQYF. CDR3 sequence (DNA): TGCGCCAGCAGCTTGGCGGGACTAGTTCAAGAGACCCAGTACTTC.

The CDR3 sequence is CASRAGQKETQYF. DNA of the CDR3: TGCGCCAGCAGGGCTGGACAGAAAGAGACCCAGTACTTC. The chain couples TRBV5-1 to TRBJ2-5, with D possibly TRBD1 on 6 matching bases. Deletions cut 5 bases from V and 3 bases from J, with 11 bases between. The CDR3 extends over 13 amino acids. The germline CDR1 and CDR2 sequences are SGHRS and YFSETQ.

The chain has TRBV7-2 and TRBJ1-6, with D unclear. This CDR3 is 16 amino acids long. V gave up 4 bases and J gave up 1 base, with 11 bases separating them. Per germline, CDR1 SGHTA and CDR2 FQGNSA. CDR3 coding DNA: TGTGCCAGCAGCTCGGGAGTATCGTCCTATAATTCACCCCTCCACTTT. It specifies CASSSGVSSYNSPLHF. Supplemented by reference TRBV7-2 and TRBJ1-6, the full variable domain reads GAGVSQSPSNKVTEKGKDVELRCDPISGHTALYWYRQSLGQGLEFLIYFQGNSAPDKSGLPSDRFSAERTGGSVSTLTIQRTQQEDSAVYLCASSSGVSSYNSPLHFGNGTRLTVT.

The chain joins TRBV7-3 to TRBJ2-2; 10 bases line up with TRBD2. The CDR3 runs 16 residues. Trimming took 4 bases from V and 4 from J; bases not matched to a gene: 6. Germline lookup yields CDR1 SGHTA and CDR2 FQGTGA. CDR3 nucleotides: TGTGCCAGCAGCTCCTTAGCGGGGGGCCCCACCGGGGAGCTGTTTTTT. This codes for CASSSLAGGPTGELFF.

The chain recombines TRBV11-3 with TRBJ2-7; D is possibly TRBD2 (6 bases). This CDR3 comprises 14 residues. The V end was cut by 4 bases, the J end by 6 bases, with 16 bases between. Germline-derived CDR1 and CDR2 are SGHNT and YENEEA. CDR3 sequence: CASSSGLRQAEQYF. Written as DNA, the CDR3 is TGTGCCAGCAGCTCGGGACTTCGTCAAGCCGAGCAGTACTTC.